The 32 T cell receptor beta chains reported below all come from one sample, sequenced in a study of graft-versus-host responses after intestinal transplantation. The method was immunoSEQ multiplex PCR; TCRdb's version includes in-frame clones alone and lacks a portion of them. The data show 80,000 or so clones, about 90% seen once. The starting material was PBMCs, obtained 98 days after intestinal transplantation. The receptors were sampled from a human patient who received an intestinal transplant, so some T cells may come from the graft donor.

This chain links TRBV20-1 with TRBJ2-5; D gene uncertain. The V gene lost 3 bases and the J gene lost 7 bases, with 9 bases spanning the gap. The CDR3 is 11 amino acids. Per germline, CDR1 DFQATT and CDR2 SNEGSKA (reference sequence). DNA of the CDR3: TGCAGTGCTAGGGTGTCGGGGACCCAGTACTTC. It codes for CSARVSGTQYF.

The rearrangement joins TRBV4-1 to TRBJ2-5; D remains unclear. Looked up from germline, CDR1 is MGHRA and CDR2 is YSYEKL. The CDR3 covers 16 residues. The V end lost 1 base, the J end lost 4 bases, and 16 bases lay between the germline ends. The CDR3 here is CASSQAMVPGGETQYF. The CDR3 DNA follows: TGCGCCAGCAGCCAAGCTATGGTGCCGGGTGGAGAGACCCAGTACTTC.

CDR3 DNA: TGCGCCAGCAGCTTACCCAAGAAGACCCAGTACTTC. Translation: CASSLPKKTQYF. This chain connects TRBV5-1 to TRBJ2-5; no reliable D call. CDR1 SGHRS and CDR2 YFSETQ come from the germline V gene. V lost 2 bases, J lost 6 bases, and 8 bases lay in between. The CDR3 spans 12 residues.

The chain employs TRBV11-3 and TRBJ2-3; 10 bases are a match to TRBD2. Germline V lookup: CDR1 SGHNT, CDR2 YENEEA. The CDR3 is 18 residues long. V dropped 3 bases and J dropped 2; count of bases not matched to a gene: 11. The CDR3 loop is CASSFVLLAGEITDTQYF. CDR3 nucleotides: TGTGCCAGCAGCTTCGTCCTCCTAGCGGGAGAAATCACAGATACGCAGTATTTT.

This chain connects TRBV7-2 to TRBJ2-3, with 9 bases identical to TRBD1. This CDR3 contains 15 residues. Per the germline V gene, CDR1 is SGHTA and CDR2 is FQGNSA. The trim removed 5 bases at V and 3 bases at J, leaving 6 bases unmatched. CDR3 sequence: CASSTTGGWTDTQYF. For the CDR3, the DNA is TGTGCCAGCAGCACTACAGGGGGCTGGACAGATACGCAGTATTTT.

As to this clone: One end of the junction does not line up with germline, which may come from a read error. CDR3 coding DNA: TGTGCCGGCAGATCCACGGTAGAGACCCAGTACTTC. Protein product: CAGRSTVETQYF. The rearrangement joins TRBV28 to TRBJ2-5; D not certain. This CDR3 has 12 amino acids. The germline gives CDR1 MDHEN, CDR2 SYDVKM. Together with reference TRBV28 and TRBJ2-5, the CDR3 gives the full variable domain: DVKVTQSSRYLVKRTGEKVFLECVQDMDHENMFWYRQDPGLGLRLIYFSYDVKMKEKGDIPEGYSVSREKKERFSLILESASTNQTSMYLCAGRSTVETQYFGPGTRLLVL.

The V gene is TRBV27, the J gene TRBJ1-2; D is possibly TRBD1 (5 bases). V lost 4 bases and J lost 0, with 9 bases in between. The CDR3 covers 14 residues. Germline values: CDR1 MNHEY, CDR2 SMNVEV (reference sequence). The CDR3 DNA is TGTGCCAGCAGTTCCCAGACAGCTAACTATGGCTACACCTTC. Amino acids: CASSSQTANYGYTF.

This clone has only one observation. The chain employs TRBV9 and TRBJ2-3; no clear D. The CDR3 spans 15 residues. Germline loops: CDR1 SGDLS, CDR2 YYNGEE. The germline V and J ends were trimmed by 0 bases and 2 bases, with 10 bases remaining between them. Here the CDR3 reads CASSVGLTFTDTQYF. The CDR3 DNA reads TGTGCCAGCAGCGTAGGGTTGACTTTCACAGATACGCAGTATTTT. The entire variable domain, with the rest obtained from reference TRBV9 and TRBJ2-3, is as follows: DSGVTQTPKHLITATGQRVTLRCSPRSGDLSVYWYQQSLDQGLQFLIQYYNGEERAKGNILERFSAQQFPDLHSELNLSSLELGDSALYFCASSVGLTFTDTQYFGPGTRLTVL.

The V call is TRBV7-9, the J call TRBJ2-1; maybe TRBD1 (5 bases). The V end was cut by 2 bases, the J end by 6 bases, with 17 bases between. Germline CDR1 and CDR2: SEHNR and FQNEAQ (reference sequence). The CDR3 contains 16 residues. In DNA, the CDR3 is TGTGCCAGCAGCTTACAGGGCAGGGTGGGTGGCAATGAGCAGTTCTTC. The encoded protein is CASSLQGRVGGNEQFF.

The chain uses TRBV5-1 and TRBJ1-5; 10 bases are shared with TRBD1. Losses at the gene ends were 3 bases for V and 4 bases for J; bases not matched to a gene: 4. Germline CDR1 is SGHRS and CDR2 is YFSETQ. The CDR3 is 15 amino acids. The CDR3 reads CASSWGTGANQPQHF. The CDR3 DNA sequence: TGCGCCAGCAGCTGGGGGACAGGGGCTAATCAGCCCCAGCATTTT.

The chain employs TRBV2 and TRBJ2-7; D might be TRBD2 (5 bases). CDR1 and CDR2 from the germline V gene are SNHLY and FYNNEI. CDR3 length: 12 residues. Trimming stripped 8 bases from V and 6 bases from J, with 14 bases between. CDR3 in amino acids: CASSEPAGEQYF. The CDR3 region has the DNA TGTGCCAGCTCTGAACCGGCGGGCGAGCAGTACTTC.

The count of this clone is one. V gene TRBV6-5 combines with J gene TRBJ2-7, with D perhaps TRBD2 (5 bases). Germline CDR1 and CDR2: MNHEY and SVGAGI. Trimming took off 6 bases at V and 0 bases at J, with 15 bases between the two ends. There are 15 residues in the CDR3. The CDR3 sequence: CASSEGPASSYEQYF. CDR3 nucleotides: TGTGCCAGCAGCGAGGGCCCGGCCAGCTCCTACGAGCAGTACTTC.

The chain employs TRBV9 and TRBJ1-1; D is possibly TRBD1 (5 bases). The germline V gene encodes CDR1 SGDLS and CDR2 YYNGEE. Trimming removed 4 bases at V and 4 bases at J, with 14 bases between. The CDR3 length is 14 residues. The CDR3 is CASSPSGTGTEAFF. The CDR3 coding sequence is TGTGCCAGCAGCCCTAGCGGGACGGGCACTGAAGCTTTCTTT.

This chain connects TRBV30 to TRBJ2-7; TRBD1 aligns across 7 bases. V shed 2 bases, J shed 5 bases, and the junction held 3 bases outside the gene matches. There are 12 residues in the CDR3. Germline V gene data show CDR1 as GTSNPN and CDR2 as SVGIG (reference sequence). The CDR3 nucleotides read TGTGCCTGGAGTCGAACAGGGGACGAGCAGTACTTC. Amino acid sequence: CAWSRTGDEQYF.

The chain's CDR3 is CASSLKEGTEAFF. CDR3 sequence (DNA): TGCGCCAGCAGCTTGAAGGAGGGCACTGAAGCTTTCTTT. The gene calls are TRBV5-1 and TRBJ1-1; D unresolved. V dropped 1 base and J dropped 4 bases, with 8 bases sitting between them. The germline V gene has CDR1 SGHRS and CDR2 YFSETQ. The CDR3 has 13 residues.

The chain employs TRBV7-9 and TRBJ2-1; D perhaps matches TRBD2 (7 bases). In germline, CDR1 is SEHNR, CDR2 FQNEAQ (reference sequence). V was shortened by 4 bases and J by 8 bases, with 27 bases between the two germline ends. The CDR3 consists of 18 residues. CDR3 nucleotides: TGTGCCAGCAGCTCCCCCAGGGGTACGGGGGGTGGTAGAGATGAGCAGTTCTTC. It codes for CASSSPRGTGGGRDEQFF.

This chain uses TRBV27 with TRBJ2-7; D possibly corresponds to TRBD1 (6 bases). The germline V and J ends were trimmed by 0 bases and 3 bases, with 15 bases remaining between them. The CDR3 spans 16 residues. Germline assignment: CDR1 MNHEY and CDR2 SMNVEV (reference sequence). DNA of the CDR3: TGTGCCAGCAGTTTATCATTAGCAGGGGCTAACTACGAGCAGTACTTC. Translating it yields CASSLSLAGANYEQYF.

The V gene is TRBV28, the J gene TRBJ1-4; the D gene is possibly TRBD1 (6 bases). Germline CDR1 MDHEN, CDR2 SYDVKM. V gave up 5 bases and J gave up 4 bases, with 11 bases separating them. This CDR3 contains 14 residues. CDR3 DNA: TGTGCCAGCAGTAGGACAGATCGTAATGAAAAACTGTTTTTT. This translates into CASSRTDRNEKLFF.

The chain employs TRBV27 and TRBJ1-2; 8 bases match TRBD1. J lost 4 bases, V lost 5 bases, and 12 bases had no gene match. Germline CDR1 is MNHEY and CDR2 is SMNVEV (reference sequence). The CDR3 sequence is 16 residues long. This CDR3 is CASSQTQGARVYGYTF. DNA of the CDR3: TGTGCCAGCAGTCAAACCCAGGGGGCGCGGGTCTATGGCTACACCTTC.

The chain has TRBV12-5 and TRBJ2-2; TRBD1 agrees at 8 bases. The trim removed 4 bases at V and 2 bases at J, leaving 12 bases unmatched. The CDR3 length is 18 residues. Per the germline V gene, CDR1 is LGHNT and CDR2 is FRNRAP. CDR3 DNA: TGTGCTAGTGGTTGGATCCTCCCAGGACAGGGTAACACCGGGGAGCTGTTTTTT. This encodes CASGWILPGQGNTGELFF. The whole variable domain, remainder taken from reference TRBV12-5 and TRBJ2-2, is DARVTQTPRHKVTEMGQEVTMRCQPILGHNTVFWYRQTMMQGLELLAYFRNRAPLDDSGMPKDRFSAEMPDATLATLKIQPSEPRDSAVYFCASGWILPGQGNTGELFFGEGSRLTVL.

The chain carries TRBV11-3 and TRBJ2-1; D unresolved. V was trimmed by 0 bases and J by 4 bases, leaving 1 base between them. This CDR3 spans 12 amino acids. Per the germline V gene, CDR1 is SGHNT and CDR2 is YENEEA. As DNA, the CDR3 is TGTGCCAGCAGCTTAGAATACAATGAGCAGTTCTTC. Translating gives CASSLEYNEQFF.

This clone was detected only a few times. This chain connects TRBV7-3 to TRBJ2-5; the match to TRBD2 covers 11 bases. The CDR3 runs to 16 residues. Germline V gene data show CDR1 as SGHTA and CDR2 as FQGTGA. Trimming removed 5 bases from V and 4 bases from J; junction bases left unmatched: 9. The CDR3 reads CASSEGTSGYLETQYF. The CDR3 coding sequence is TGTGCCAGCAGCGAAGGGACTAGCGGATATTTAGAGACCCAGTACTTC.

The chain employs TRBV6-1 and TRBJ1-1; D remains ambiguous. CDR3 length equals 11 residues. Germline V CDR1 and CDR2: MNHNS, SASEGT. Trimming took off 5 bases at V and 7 bases at J, with 8 bases between the two ends. CDR3 bases: TGTGCCAGCAGTTACGGCCATGAAGCTTTCTTT. Residues: CASSYGHEAFF.

CDR3 sequence reads: CASRVGGAGANVLTF. The CDR3 nucleotides are TGTGCCAGCAGGGTCGGGGGCGCTGGGGCCAACGTCCTGACTTTC. The chain employs TRBV28 and TRBJ2-6; D might be TRBD1 or TRBD2, each matching 6 bases. Germline CDR1 and CDR2: MDHEN and SYDVKM. V gave up 6 bases and J gave up 2 bases, with 11 bases separating them. The CDR3 is 15 amino acids.

The V and J genes are TRBV28 and TRBJ2-4; D is ambiguous. Germline V lookup: CDR1 MDHEN, CDR2 SYDVKM. V lost 7 bases and J 1 base, leaving 8 bases between the germline ends. This CDR3 region has 13 residues. The DNA of the CDR3 is TGTGCCAGCAAGAGTCGCGCCAAAAACATTCAGTACTTC. It encodes CASKSRAKNIQYF.

The chain's CDR3 is CASSLALGGGGGYTF. The CDR3 DNA sequence: TGTGCCAGCAGCTTAGCGCTGGGAGGGGGAGGTGGCTACACCTTC. The chain is built from TRBV7-9 and TRBJ1-2; D possibly corresponds to TRBD1 (6 bases). CDR3 length equals 15 residues. CDR1 and CDR2 from the germline V gene are SEHNR and FQNEAQ (reference sequence). Trimming stripped 0 bases from V and 7 bases from J, with 15 bases between.

The chain links TRBV5-1 to TRBJ1-3; tentatively, D is TRBD1 (6 bases). This CDR3 has 15 residues. V dropped 1 base and J dropped 2 bases, with 10 bases sitting between them. Germline-derived CDR1 and CDR2 are SGHRS and YFSETQ. The CDR3 DNA follows: TGCGCCAGCAGCTTGCACAGGGAGCCTGGAAACACCATATATTTT. It encodes CASSLHREPGNTIYF.

The chain has TRBV30 and TRBJ2-1; D gene ambiguous. Germline values: CDR1 GTSNPN, CDR2 SVGIG (reference sequence). The CDR3 runs 14 residues. With 0 bases removed from V and 0 bases from J, the gap between germline ends came to 6 bases. CDR3 protein: CAWSVLNSYNEQFF. In DNA, the CDR3 is TGTGCCTGGAGTGTACTAAACTCCTACAATGAGCAGTTCTTC.

The chain joins TRBV18 to TRBJ1-2, with D possibly being TRBD1 (5 bases). CDR1 is KGHSH, CDR2 LQKENI, per germline. V lost 1 base and J 4 bases, leaving 10 bases between the germline ends. The CDR3 is 14 residues long. The CDR3 nucleotides are TGTGCCAGCTCACCACAACAGGAGCTCTATGGCTACACCTTC. Translation: CASSPQQELYGYTF.

This chain joins TRBV13 and TRBJ1-5; no firm D call. This CDR3 is 14 amino acids long. The ends were cut back, 0 bases at V and 5 bases at J, with 8 bases in the middle. The germline gives CDR1 PRHDT, CDR2 FYEKMQ (reference sequence). CDR3 nucleotides: TGTGCCAGCAGCTTAGGGACTTCCGATCAGCCCCAGCATTTT. Residues: CASSLGTSDQPQHF.

The chain uses TRBV19 and TRBJ2-3; no firm D call. V was clipped by 4 bases and J by 2 bases, with 4 bases between them. CDR1 is LNHDA and CDR2 is SQIVND in the germline V gene (reference sequence). The CDR3 spans 12 residues. The CDR3 DNA reads as TGTGCCAGTAGTAGGGACACAGATACGCAGTATTTT. This sequence encodes CASSRDTDTQYF.

This clone has just one count. The V call is TRBV11-2, the J call TRBJ2-1, with D maybe TRBD2 (5 bases). With 7 bases removed from V and 4 bases from J, the gap between germline ends came to 20 bases. Germline V gives CDR1 SGHAT, CDR2 FQNNGV. The CDR3 runs to 16 residues. The DNA of the CDR3 is TGTGCCAGCAATATGAGGGTGCTCCCCCCTTACAATGAGCAGTTCTTC. Protein: CASNMRVLPPYNEQFF.